Listed below are T cell receptor beta chains from one sample, sequenced in a study of OX40 agonist ivuxolimab in advanced cancers. TCRdb keeps only in-frame clones here, not all; method: immunoSEQ multiplex PCR. This sample carries more than 70,000 clones, about 84% of them seen once, and the ten largest clones take about 0.44%. The sample here was CD4+ or CD8+ T cells sorted from blood, taken in a trial of the OX40 agonist ivuxolimab. All receptors derive from an adult with an advanced solid tumor such as melanoma, head and neck, liver or kidney cancer. CDR3s include the opening cysteine and the closing phenylalanine or tryptophan. The D gene is left open where the match is weak. Size is omitted from some rows. Given values are once, few, many or a class for expanded clones.

j_call clone_size d_call v_call cdr3_aa cdr3_nt
TRBJ1-6 few NA TRBV5-1 CASSLTGTRSSYNSPLHF TGCGCCAGCAGCTTGACCGGGACTCGGTCCTCCTATAATTCACCCCTCCACTTT
TRBJ1-2 NA NA TRBV4-1 CASSLEAAAGYTF TGCGCCAGCAGCCTAGAGGCAGCCGCTGGCTACACCTTC
TRBJ1-1 NA NA TRBV20-1 CSALETRPFF TGCAGTGCTCTGGAAACACGTCCTTTCTTT
TRBJ1-1 NA NA TRBV28 CASTRGGGNTEAFF TGTGCCAGCACCAGAGGCGGGGGAAACACTGAAGCTTTCTTT
TRBJ2-2 NA NA TRBV7-3 CASSQPPGELFF TGTGCCAGCAGCCAACCGCCCGGGGAGCTGTTTTTT
TRBJ2-5 NA TRBD2 TRBV7-8 CASSPKRLASETQYF TGTGCCAGCAGCCCTAAAAGACTAGCGTCTGAGACCCAGTACTTC
TRBJ1-2 once NA TRBV28 CASSFDRNYGYTF TGTGCCAGCAGTTTCGACAGGAACTATGGCTACACCTTC
TRBJ1-1 NA NA TRBV9 CASSASWGLGEAFF TGTGCCAGCAGCGCTTCTTGGGGGCTGGGTGAAGCTTTCTTT
TRBJ1-2 few NA TRBV7-2 CASSLAVYTF TGTGCCAGCAGCTTAGCCGTCTACACCTTC
TRBJ2-1 NA TRBD2 TRBV14 CASSRDSGRLNEQFF TGTGCCAGTTCCCGGGACAGCGGGAGGCTCAATGAGCAGTTCTTC
TRBJ1-5 NA TRBD1 TRBV5-1 CASSSAQGGQPQHF TGCGCCAGCAGCTCTGCCCAGGGGGGTCAGCCCCAGCATTTT
TRBJ2-2 NA NA TRBV19 CASSIEAGRPIGGELFF TGTGCCAGTAGCATTGAGGCAGGACGCCCCATAGGCGGGGAGCTGTTTTTT
TRBJ2-3 NA NA TRBV7-2 CASSLLVTDTQYF TGTGCCAGCAGCTTACTGGTCACAGATACGCAGTATTTT
TRBJ2-3 NA NA TRBV5-1 CASSLPGASTDTQYF TGCGCCAGCAGCTTGCCGGGGGCTAGCACAGATACGCAGTATTTT
TRBJ1-1 once TRBD1 TRBV2 CASSNIGTGNTEAFF TGTGCCAGCAGTAACATTGGGACAGGCAACACTGAAGCTTTCTTT
TRBJ2-7 NA TRBD1 TRBV9 CASSTDRGQGVYEQYF TGTGCCAGCAGCACCGACCGGGGACAGGGAGTCTACGAGCAGTACTTC
TRBJ1-2 NA TRBD1 TRBV29-1 CSVTPGQGYGYTF TGCAGCGTTACCCCAGGACAGGGCTATGGCTACACCTTC
TRBJ1-2 NA NA TRBV28 CASGLPGPPYGYTF TGTGCCAGCGGACTCCCAGGGCCCCCCTATGGCTACACCTTC
TRBJ1-2 NA TRBD1 TRBV18 CASSPTGPDGYTF TGTGCCAGCTCACCGACAGGGCCGGATGGCTACACCTTC
TRBJ2-1 NA NA TRBV5-1 CASSLGLRVYNEQFF TGCGCCAGCAGTTTGGGACTCCGGGTCTACAATGAGCAGTTCTTC
TRBJ1-4 NA NA TRBV5-1 CASSSQGGEKLFF TGCGCCAGCAGCTCACAGGGCGGTGAAAAACTGTTTTTT
TRBJ2-5 NA TRBD2 TRBV2 CASNPTSGGGAQYF TGTGCCAGCAACCCGACTAGCGGGGGAGGGGCCCAGTACTTC
TRBJ2-2 NA TRBD2 TRBV5-1 CASSPRLAEVTGELFF TGCGCCAGCAGCCCCAGACTAGCGGAAGTCACCGGGGAGCTGTTTTTT
TRBJ2-5 NA NA TRBV5-1 CASSLTGEGETQYF TGCGCCAGCAGCTTGACAGGGGAGGGGGAGACCCAGTACTTC
TRBJ2-7 NA NA TRBV15 CATSRVTNTNSQQYF TGTGCCACCAGCAGAGTGACCAATACCAACTCCCAGCAGTACTTC
TRBJ2-5 once TRBD2 TRBV6-5 CASSYGTSDQTQYF TGTGCCAGCAGTTACGGGACTAGCGACCAGACCCAGTACTTC
TRBJ2-1 once TRBD1 TRBV30 CAYMDRGRRNEQFF TGTGCCTATATGGACAGGGGACGTAGGAATGAGCAGTTCTTC
TRBJ1-1 once NA TRBV18 CASSRKELGTEAFF TGTGCCAGCTCACGGAAGGAGTTGGGCACTGAAGCTTTCTTT
TRBJ2-3 NA NA TRBV7-8 CASSFPRSTDTQYF TGTGCCAGCAGCTTCCCGAGGAGCACAGATACGCAGTATTTT
TRBJ1-3 NA NA TRBV6-8 CASTVEEGGLSGNTIYF TGTGCCAGCACCGTAGAGGAAGGGGGACTCTCTGGAAACACCATATATTTT
TRBJ1-1 once NA TRBV29-1 CSVESWGTEAFF TGCAGCGTTGAGAGTTGGGGGACAGAAGCTTTCTTT
TRBJ1-2 NA NA TRBV20-1 CSALMGYGYTF TGCAGTGCCTTAATGGGGTATGGCTACACCTTC
TRBJ2-1 NA TRBD1 TRBV4-1 CASSQPYRGNYNEQFF TGCGCCAGCAGCCAACCCTACAGGGGGAATTACAATGAGCAGTTCTTC
TRBJ2-5 NA NA TRBV5-4 CASSLGGANQETQYF TGTGCCAGCAGCTTGGGAGGGGCTAACCAAGAGACCCAGTACTTC
TRBJ1-2 NA NA TRBV6-4 CASSDVGGPLSHGYTF TGTGCCAGCTCCGACGTTGGGGGCCCCCTAAGCCATGGCTACACCTTC
TRBJ2-3 NA NA TRBV5-8 CASSLGTDDLTDTQYF TGTGCCAGCAGCTTGGGGACAGATGATCTCACAGATACGCAGTATTTT
TRBJ1-5 NA NA TRBV19 CATSNQGNQPQHF TGTGCCACCTCGAATCAAGGCAATCAGCCCCAGCATTTT
TRBJ2-5 NA TRBD2 TRBV5-5 CASSLLAGGPPLAQYF TGTGCCAGCAGCTTGCTTGCGGGGGGGCCCCCGTTGGCCCAGTACTTC
TRBJ2-3 NA NA TRBV11-2 CASSLRWGSTDTQYF TGTGCCAGCAGCTTGAGATGGGGGAGCACAGATACGCAGTATTTT
TRBJ2-2 NA TRBD1 TRBV7-9 CASSLPPGGAPQTGELFF TGTGCCAGCAGCCTACCCCCAGGGGGCGCTCCCCAAACCGGGGAGCTGTTTTTT
TRBJ2-1 NA NA TRBV28 CASSILGRGDNEQFF TGTGCCAGCAGTATACTAGGGAGGGGGGACAATGAGCAGTTCTTC
TRBJ1-5 NA NA TRBV7-3 CANQTRGNNQPQHF TGTGCCAACCAGACAAGGGGAAACAATCAGCCCCAGCATTTT
TRBJ2-7 NA TRBD2 TRBV6-5 CASSWAGDYEQYF TGTGCCAGCAGTTGGGCGGGGGACTACGAGCAGTACTTC
TRBJ2-3 NA NA TRBV9 CASSVEAGRSDTQYF TGTGCCAGCAGCGTAGAGGCGGGAAGATCAGATACGCAGTATTTT
TRBJ1-5 NA NA TRBV6-1 CASSAGRSQPQHF TGTGCCAGCAGTGCAGGCAGAAGTCAGCCCCAGCATTTT
TRBJ2-7 NA TRBD1 TRBV27 CASSLSPPTGSGLVYEQYF TGTGCCAGCAGTTTATCTCCCCCGACAGGGTCCGGGTTGGTCTACGAGCAGTACTTC
TRBJ2-7 NA TRBD1 TRBV28 CASSGTATYEQYF TGTGCCAGCAGCGGGACAGCAACCTACGAGCAGTACTTC
TRBJ1-3 NA NA TRBV30 CAWLGGNTIYF TGTGCCTGGCTTGGGGGGAACACCATATATTTT
TRBJ2-7 NA TRBD2 TRBV19 CASSTWGSSGDYEQYF TGTGCCAGTAGTACCTGGGGGTCTAGCGGAGACTACGAGCAGTACTTC
TRBJ1-3 NA NA TRBV5-1 CASSPGTGRNLSSGNTIYF TGCGCCAGCAGCCCCGGGACGGGCCGAAATTTAAGCTCTGGAAACACCATATATTTT
TRBJ2-3 NA NA TRBV19 CASSDDAGDTQYF TGTGCCAGTAGTGATGACGCAGGAGATACGCAGTATTTT
TRBJ2-2 NA NA TRBV15 CATSRAADIAGELFF TGTGCCACCAGCAGAGCCGCGGACATCGCCGGGGAGCTGTTTTTT
TRBJ2-5 NA TRBD1 TRBV7-3 CASSSDRGETQYF TGTGCCAGCAGCTCGGACAGGGGTGAGACCCAGTACTTC
TRBJ2-7 NA TRBD1 TRBV10-3 CAIRIGTGDKEQYF TGTGCCATCAGAATCGGGACAGGGGATAAAGAGCAGTACTTC
TRBJ1-6 once NA TRBV27 CASRLRYNSPLHF TGTGCCAGCCGCCTTCGGTATAATTCACCCCTCCACTTT